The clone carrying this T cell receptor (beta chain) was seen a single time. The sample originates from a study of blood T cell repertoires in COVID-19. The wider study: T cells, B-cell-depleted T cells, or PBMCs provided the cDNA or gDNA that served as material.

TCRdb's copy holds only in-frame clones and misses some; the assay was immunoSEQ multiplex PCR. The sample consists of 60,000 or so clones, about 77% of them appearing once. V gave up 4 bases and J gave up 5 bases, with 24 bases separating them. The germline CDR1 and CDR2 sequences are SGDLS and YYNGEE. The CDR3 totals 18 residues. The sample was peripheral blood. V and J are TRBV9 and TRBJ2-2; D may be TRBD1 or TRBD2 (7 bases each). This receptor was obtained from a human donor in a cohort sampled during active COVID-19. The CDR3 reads CASSLGGGGPLETGELFF. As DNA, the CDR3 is TGTGCCAGCAGCCTAGGGGGCGGGGGACCCTTGGAGACCGGGGAGCTGTTTTTT.